This T cell receptor (beta chain) was observed in a study of blood T cells in healthy people across ages. Study findings and constraints: Age showed a roughly linear inverse relationship with TCR beta diversity per million T cells.

Trimming at V came to 6 bases and at J to 5 bases, leaving 5 bases not matched to a gene. The CDR3 consists of 13 residues. Germline V lookup: CDR1 SGHRS, CDR2 YFSETQ. With respect to this clonotype: What it binds is unknown.

The authors ran a second PCR of roughly 6 to 12 cycles using a sample-barcoded 5' primer and a J-beta primer mix. TCRdb re-analysed the 5' RACE reads in MiXCR, keeping a single row per CDR3 protein. The sample consists of fewer than 650,000 distinct CDR3 sequences, roughly a quarter of them appearing once. The sample also formed part of further work on T cells of mothers and their children.

The specimen sequenced was blood. The sequence derives from a boy aged 2 to 10 in good health. The chain employs TRBV5-1 and TRBJ1-5, with TRBD1 matching over 7 bases. CDR3 residues: CASTDRADQPQHF. For the CDR3, the DNA is TGCGCCAGCACTGACAGGGCTGATCAGCCCCAGCATTTT.